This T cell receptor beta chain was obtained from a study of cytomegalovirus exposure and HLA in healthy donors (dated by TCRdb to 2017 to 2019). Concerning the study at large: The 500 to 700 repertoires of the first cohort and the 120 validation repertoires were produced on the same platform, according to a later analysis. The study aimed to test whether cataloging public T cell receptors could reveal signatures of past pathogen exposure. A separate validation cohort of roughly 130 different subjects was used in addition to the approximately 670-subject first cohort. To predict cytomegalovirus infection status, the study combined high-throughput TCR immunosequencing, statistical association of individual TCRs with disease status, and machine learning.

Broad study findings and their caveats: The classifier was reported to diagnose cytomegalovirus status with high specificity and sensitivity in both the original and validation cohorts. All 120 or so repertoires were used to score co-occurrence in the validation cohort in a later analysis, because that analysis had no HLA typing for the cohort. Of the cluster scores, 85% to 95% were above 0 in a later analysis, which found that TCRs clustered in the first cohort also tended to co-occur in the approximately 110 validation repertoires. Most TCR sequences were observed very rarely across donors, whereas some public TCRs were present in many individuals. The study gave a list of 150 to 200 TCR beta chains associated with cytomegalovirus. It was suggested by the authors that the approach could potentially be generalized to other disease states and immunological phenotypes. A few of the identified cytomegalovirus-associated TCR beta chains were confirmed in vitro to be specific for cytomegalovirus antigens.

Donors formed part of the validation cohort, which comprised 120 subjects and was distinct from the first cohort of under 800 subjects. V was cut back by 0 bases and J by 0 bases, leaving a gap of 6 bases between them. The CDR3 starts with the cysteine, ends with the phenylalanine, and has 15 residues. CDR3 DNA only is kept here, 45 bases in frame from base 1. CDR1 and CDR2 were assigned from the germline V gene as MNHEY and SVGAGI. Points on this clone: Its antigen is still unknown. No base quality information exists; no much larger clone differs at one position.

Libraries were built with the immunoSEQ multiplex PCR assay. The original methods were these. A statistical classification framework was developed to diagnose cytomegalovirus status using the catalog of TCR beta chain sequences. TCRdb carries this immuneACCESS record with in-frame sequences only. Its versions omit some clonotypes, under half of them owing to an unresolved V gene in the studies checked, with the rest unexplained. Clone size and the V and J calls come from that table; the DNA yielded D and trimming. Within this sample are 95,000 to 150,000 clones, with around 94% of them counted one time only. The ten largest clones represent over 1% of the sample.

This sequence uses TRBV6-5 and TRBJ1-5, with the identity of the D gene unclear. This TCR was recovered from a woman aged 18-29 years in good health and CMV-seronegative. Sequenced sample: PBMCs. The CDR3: CASSYSQNSNQPQHF. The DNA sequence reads TGTGCCAGCAGTTACTCACAGAATAGCAATCAGCCCCAGCATTTT.